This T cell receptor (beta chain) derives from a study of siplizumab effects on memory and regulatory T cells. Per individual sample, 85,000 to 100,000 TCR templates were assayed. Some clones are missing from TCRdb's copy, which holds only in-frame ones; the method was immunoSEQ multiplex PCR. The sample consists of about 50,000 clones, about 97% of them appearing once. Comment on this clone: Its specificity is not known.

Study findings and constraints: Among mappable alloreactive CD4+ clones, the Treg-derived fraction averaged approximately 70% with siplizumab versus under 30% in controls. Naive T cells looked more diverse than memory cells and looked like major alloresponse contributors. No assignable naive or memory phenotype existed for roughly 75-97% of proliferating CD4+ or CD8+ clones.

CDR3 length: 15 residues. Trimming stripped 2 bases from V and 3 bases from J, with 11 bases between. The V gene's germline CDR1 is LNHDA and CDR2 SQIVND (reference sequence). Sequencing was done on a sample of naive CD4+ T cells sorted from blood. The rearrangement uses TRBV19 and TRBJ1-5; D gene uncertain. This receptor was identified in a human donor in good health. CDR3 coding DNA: TGTGCCAGTAGTATAAAGGACGGGTACAATCAGCCCCAGCATTTT. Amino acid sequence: CASSIKDGYNQPQHF.